The 15 T cell receptor beta chains in this list originate from one sample, sequenced in a study of blood T cell repertoires in COVID-19. Sequencing used immunoSEQ multiplex PCR; TCRdb keeps in-frame clones, though not all of them. Among some 110,000 clones listed, roughly 90% were seen once. Source material: peripheral blood. Receptor source: a human donor in a cohort sampled during active COVID-19.

The rearrangement links TRBV29-1 to TRBJ2-1; the match to TRBD2 covers 14 bases. After removal of 7 bases from V and 0 bases from J, the junction contained 8 bases not matched to a gene. This CDR3 is built from 17 residues. Germline V CDR1 and CDR2: SQVTM, ANQGSEA. CDR3 region: CSGTGLAGVPSYNEQFF. The CDR3, as DNA: TGCAGCGGAACGGGACTAGCGGGAGTCCCCTCCTACAATGAGCAGTTCTTC.

The CDR3 DNA reads as TGTGCCAGCAGCTTAGGTATAGCTACGAACACCGGGGAGCTGTTTTTT. Translation gives CASSLGIATNTGELFF. This chain uses TRBV7-3 with TRBJ2-2; D ambiguous. Germline assignment: CDR1 SGHTA and CDR2 FQGTGA. This CDR3 has 16 amino acids. V was trimmed by 2 bases and J by 0 bases, leaving 10 bases between them. Variable domain in full (rest from reference TRBV7-3 and TRBJ2-2): GAGVSQTPSNKVTEKGKYVELRCDPISGHTALYWYRQSLGQGPEFLIYFQGTGAADDSGLPNDRFFAVRPEGSVSTLKIQRTERGDSAVYLCASSLGIATNTGELFFGEGSRLTVL.

The CDR3 loop is CASSLQAAGGNEKLFF. CDR3 nucleotides: TGCGCCAGCAGCTTGCAGGCGGCAGGGGGTAATGAAAAACTGTTTTTT. V and J are TRBV5-1 and TRBJ1-4, with 7 bases identical to TRBD1. The germline V gene has CDR1 SGHRS and CDR2 YFSETQ. V lost 1 base and J lost 4; bases outside the gene matches: 7. The CDR3 is 16 amino acids. The variable domain in full, completed from reference TRBV5-1 and TRBJ1-4, reads KAGVTQTPRYLIKTRGQQVTLSCSPISGHRSVSWYQQTPGQGLQFLFEYFSETQRNKGNFPGRFSGRQFSNSRSEMNVSTLELGDSALYLCASSLQAAGGNEKLFFGSGTQLSVL.

V and J are TRBV19 and TRBJ1-2; TRBD1 agrees at 7 bases. The ends lost 3 bases at V and 4 bases at J; junction bases unmatched: 5. This CDR3 comprises 14 residues. Germline values: CDR1 LNHDA, CDR2 SQIVND (reference sequence). The chain's CDR3 is CASSIRQGSYGYTF. CDR3 DNA sequence: TGTGCCAGTAGTATCCGACAGGGATCCTATGGCTACACCTTC.

This chain connects TRBV7-6 to TRBJ2-7, with 12 positions matching TRBD2. V lost 1 base, J lost 4 bases, and 2 bases stayed unmatched. The CDR3 has 15 residues. CDR1 and CDR2 (germline): SGHVS, FNYEAQ. The CDR3 here is CASSLVTSGSYEQYF. DNA for the CDR3: TGTGCCAGCAGCTTAGTGACTAGCGGGAGTTACGAGCAGTACTTC. Variable domain in full (rest from reference TRBV7-6 and TRBJ2-7): GAGVSQSPRYKVTKRGQDVALRCDPISGHVSLYWYRQALGQGPEFLTYFNYEAQQDKSGLPNDRFSAERPEGSISTLTIQRTEQRDSAMYRCASSLVTSGSYEQYFGPGTRLTVT.

The chain recombines TRBV29-1 with TRBJ1-2; weak D call: TRBD1 (6 bases). The CDR3 is 14 residues long. Trimming removed 3 bases at V and 8 bases at J, with 19 bases between. Per germline, CDR1 SQVTM and CDR2 ANQGSEA. CDR3 bases: TGCAGCGTTGACCTGACAGGAACATCTGGGGGCTACACCTTC. Translation gives CSVDLTGTSGGYTF. The full variable domain, rest sourced from reference TRBV29-1 and TRBJ1-2, is SAVISQKPSRDICQRGTSLTIQCQVDSQVTMMFWYRQQPGQSLTLIATANQGSEATYESGFVIDKFPISRPNLTFSTLTVSNMSPEDSSIYLCSVDLTGTSGGYTFGSGTRLTVV.

The chain links TRBV24-1 to TRBJ1-2, with TRBD1 matching over 8 bases. The germline gives CDR1 KGHDR, CDR2 SFDVKD. The CDR3 has 16 amino acids. V was pared by 4 bases and J by 2 bases, with 8 bases of the junction left unmatched. CDR3 sequence: CATSDPEDRDNYGYTF. DNA for the CDR3: TGTGCCACCAGTGACCCCGAGGACAGGGACAACTATGGCTACACCTTC.

V is TRBV10-1 and J is TRBJ2-5, with D tentatively TRBD1 (6 bases). The V gene's germline CDR1 is WNHNN and CDR2 SYGVQD (reference sequence). The V end lost 0 bases, the J end lost 1 base, and 12 bases lay between the germline ends. The CDR3 is 16 residues long. CDR3 in amino acids: CASSESRGRVQETQYF. CDR3 nucleotide sequence: TGCGCCAGCAGTGAGTCCAGGGGAAGGGTCCAAGAGACCCAGTACTTC.

The CDR3 DNA sequence: TGTGCCAGCAGTGAAGCCCGGGGAGAAACGGGACAGGTTGGAATTAGGGAGCCCCAGCATTTT. It translates to CASSEARGETGQVGIREPQHF. The chain recombines TRBV2 with TRBJ1-5; 8 bases match TRBD1. V was clipped by 0 bases and J by 8 bases; unmatched bases: 24. Germline V gene sequence: CDR1 SNHLY, CDR2 FYNNEI. This CDR3 region has 21 residues.

This sequence joins TRBV18 and TRBJ1-1, with a weak D call TRBD1 (5 bases). The CDR3 is 19 residues long. V was cut by 2 bases and J by 5 bases, with 27 bases left in between. The germline V gene encodes CDR1 KGHSH and CDR2 LQKENI. Written as DNA, the CDR3 is TGTGCCAGCTCACCAATAGGGGAGATGATGCTTCCGCGGGGGACTGAAGCTTTCTTT. Translating gives CASSPIGEMMLPRGTEAFF.

The V gene is TRBV11-2, the J gene TRBJ2-7; 8 bases map to TRBD1. CDR3 length equals 15 residues. Germline CDR1 is SGHAT and CDR2 is FQNNGV. Trimming at V came to 3 bases and at J to 2 bases, leaving 6 bases not matched to a gene. CDR3 sequence (DNA): TGTGCCAGCAGCTTCCGGCAGGGGGCACCCTACGAGCAGTACTTC. Its translation: CASSFRQGAPYEQYF.

The chain employs TRBV6-4 and TRBJ2-3; the match to TRBD2 covers 10 bases. The germline V gene has CDR1 MRHNA and CDR2 SNTAGT. V lost 2 bases, J lost 4 bases, and 6 bases stayed unmatched. CDR3 size: 16 residues. The CDR3: CASSDRAGGPSDTQYF. CDR3 DNA sequence: TGTGCCAGCAGTGACAGAGCGGGAGGGCCGTCAGATACGCAGTATTTT.

This clone was observed a single time. The chain recombines TRBV5-1 with TRBJ2-7, with TRBD1 matching over 9 bases. Germline lookup yields CDR1 SGHRS and CDR2 YFSETQ. The CDR3 totals 14 residues. The trim removed 3 bases at V and 4 bases at J, leaving 5 bases unmatched. CDR3 sequence: CASSWTGVGYEQYF. DNA of the CDR3: TGCGCCAGCAGCTGGACAGGGGTTGGGTACGAGCAGTACTTC.

The V and J genes are TRBV5-1 and TRBJ2-5; 11 bases match TRBD1. Germline CDR1 is SGHRS and CDR2 is YFSETQ. V dropped 4 bases and J dropped 5; count of bases not matched to a gene: 7. The CDR3 consists of 15 residues. DNA for the CDR3: TGCGCCAGCAGCACGGACAGGGGGCGCGAGGAGACCCAGTACTTC. Residues: CASSTDRGREETQYF. Supplemented by reference TRBV5-1 and TRBJ2-5, the full variable domain reads KAGVTQTPRYLIKTRGQQVTLSCSPISGHRSVSWYQQTPGQGLQFLFEYFSETQRNKGNFPGRFSGRQFSNSRSEMNVSTLELGDSALYLCASSTDRGREETQYFGPGTRLLVL.

The rearrangement links TRBV3-1 (or the pseudogene TRBV3-2) to TRBJ2-2; D gene ambiguous. There are 14 residues in the CDR3. The V and J ends lost 1 base and 4 bases respectively, with 7 bases between them. From germline, CDR1 is LGHDT and CDR2 YNNKEL (reference sequence). CDR3 in DNA: TGTGCCAGCAGCCAAGGCGGTTCCACCGGGGAGCTGTTTTTT. Amino acids: CASSQGGSTGELFF.